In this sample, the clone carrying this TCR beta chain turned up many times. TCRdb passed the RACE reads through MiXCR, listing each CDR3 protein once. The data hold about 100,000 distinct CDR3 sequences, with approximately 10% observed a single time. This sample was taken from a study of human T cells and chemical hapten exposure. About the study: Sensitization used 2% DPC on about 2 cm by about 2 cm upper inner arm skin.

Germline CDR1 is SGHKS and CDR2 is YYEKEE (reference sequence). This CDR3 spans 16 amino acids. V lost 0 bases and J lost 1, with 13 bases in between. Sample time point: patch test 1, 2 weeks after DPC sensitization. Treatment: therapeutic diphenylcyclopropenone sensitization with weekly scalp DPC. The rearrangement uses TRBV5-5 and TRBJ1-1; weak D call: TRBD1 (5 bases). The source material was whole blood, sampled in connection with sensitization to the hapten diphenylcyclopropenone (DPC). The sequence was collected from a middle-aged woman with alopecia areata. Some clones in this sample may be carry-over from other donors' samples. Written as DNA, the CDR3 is TGTGCCAGCAGCTTGGGGTTGACAGCCTCGAACACTGAAGCTTTCTTT. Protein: CASSLGLTASNTEAFF. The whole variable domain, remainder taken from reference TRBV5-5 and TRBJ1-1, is DAGVTQSPTHLIKTRGQQVTLRCSPISGHKSVSWYQQVLGQGPQFIFQYYEKEERGRGNFPDRFSARQFPNYSSELNVNALLLGDSALYLCASSLGLTASNTEAFFGQGTRLTVV.